These 6 T cell receptor beta chains originate from one sample sequenced in a study of Graves' ophthalmopathy and Graves' hyperthyroidism. Using RNA transcripts, the TCR beta CDR3 regions were amplified. An opening RT-PCR round employed HTBI primers and preceded a second-round multiplex PCR. TCRdb reprocessed the multiplex PCR reads with MiXCR, giving one entry per CDR3 protein. Among 450,000 to 600,000 distinct CDR3 sequences listed, less than 45% were seen once. The sequencing sample was made of peripheral blood or thyroid tissue (not recorded which). Receptors originate from an adult man with Graves' hyperthyroidism.

This clonotype was counted once. The chain combines TRBV7-2 with TRBJ1-1; perhaps TRBD1 as D (5 bases). This CDR3 has 17 residues. Germline V lookup: CDR1 SGHTA, CDR2 FQGNSA. V lost 1 base to trimming and J lost 1 base, with 16 bases between them. CDR3 sequence: CASSLVGLAGGNTEAFF. The CDR3 bases are TGTGCCAGCAGCTTAGTTGGACTAGCGGGGGGGAACACTGAAGCTTTCTTT.

Notes on this clonotype: Since the CDR3 does not end with the conserved phenylalanine or tryptophan, this likely comes from a read error. The V call is TRBV10-3, the J call TRBJ2-5; 9 bases align to TRBD1. Germline-derived CDR1 and CDR2 are ENHRY and SYGVKD. With 6 bases clipped from V and 5 bases from J, the junction kept 1 base outside the gene matches. The CDR3 has 12 residues. The CDR3 spells CAIRGTGETQYL. CDR3 nucleotide sequence: TGTGCCATCAGGGGGACAGGGGAGACCCAGTACCTC.

This clonotype turned up a few times. The chain combines TRBV7-9 with TRBJ1-4; 7 bases fit TRBD1. The CDR3 consists of 18 residues. Germline-derived CDR1 and CDR2 are SEHNR and FQNEAQ (reference sequence). Trimming cost V 5 bases and J 1 base; bases outside gene matches: 13. The CDR3 DNA reads TGTGCCAGCAGCACTAGCGCCCGGGACAGCAGAACTAATGAAAAACTGTTTTTT. Translated: CASSTSARDSRTNEKLFF.

This clonotype was detected many times. The chain combines TRBV9 with TRBJ1-1; 7 bases agree with TRBD1. The length of the CDR3 is 17 residues. Germline V lookup: CDR1 SGDLS, CDR2 YYNGEE. V was pared by 3 bases and J by 5 bases, with 16 bases of the junction left unmatched. The CDR3 region has the DNA TGTGCCAGCAGCGCATACCGACAGGGCCCATCGGGGACTGAAGCTTTCTTT. Its translation: CASSAYRQGPSGTEAFF.

This clonotype has more than one count but fewer than ten. This rearrangement joins TRBV3-1 to TRBJ2-5; D is unclear. The CDR3 contains 14 residues. Trimming left V 1 base short and J 0 bases short, with 6 bases between. CDR1 is LGHDT, CDR2 YNNKEL, per germline (reference sequence). The CDR3 reads CASSQGPYQETQYF. The CDR3 nucleotides read TGTGCCAGCAGCCAAGGGCCTTACCAAGAGACCCAGTACTTC.

This clonotype has at least ten counts. The chain carries TRBV7-8 and TRBJ1-3, with D perhaps TRBD1 (6 bases). The V end lost 2 bases, the J end lost 7 bases, and 12 bases lay between the germline ends. CDR1 is SGHVS and CDR2 is FQNEAQ in the germline V gene. The length of the CDR3 is 14 residues. The DNA for the CDR3 is TGTGCCAGCAGCTTATCAGGGGCGGGCAACACCATATATTTT. Its translation is CASSLSGAGNTIYF.